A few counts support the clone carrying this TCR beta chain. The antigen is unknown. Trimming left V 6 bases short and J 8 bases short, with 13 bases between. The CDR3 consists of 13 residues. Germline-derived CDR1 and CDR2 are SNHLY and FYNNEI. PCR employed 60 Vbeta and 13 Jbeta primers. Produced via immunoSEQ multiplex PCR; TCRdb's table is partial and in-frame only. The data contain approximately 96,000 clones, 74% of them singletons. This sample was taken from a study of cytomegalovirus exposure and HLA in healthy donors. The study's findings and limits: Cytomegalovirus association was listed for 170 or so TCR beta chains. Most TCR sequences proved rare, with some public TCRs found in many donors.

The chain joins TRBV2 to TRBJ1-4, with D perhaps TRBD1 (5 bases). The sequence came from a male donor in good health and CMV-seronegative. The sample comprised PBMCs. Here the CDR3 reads CASRTGPGEKLFF. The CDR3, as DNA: TGTGCCAGCAGGACCGGACCAGGGGAAAAACTGTTTTTT.